The rows below give T cell receptor beta chains drawn from one sample of a study of blood T cells in healthy people across ages. Using its own MiXCR run on the 5' RACE reads, TCRdb lists one record per CDR3 protein. The data show approximately 800,000 distinct CDR3 sequences, 36% seen once. The sample comprised blood. The receptors stem from a man between 18 and 29 years old in good health. Both conserved end residues are part of each CDR3. The D gene is left open where the match is weak. Expanded clones get a size class; other rows say once, few or many, or leave the size out.

TRBV12-3/TRBV12-4,TRBD1,-,TRBJ1-1,CASSSDRGLGEAFF,TGTGCCAGCAGCTCCGACAGGGGGCTAGGTGAAGCTTTCTTT
TRBV12-3/TRBV12-4,-,few,TRBJ2-2,CASSFGHLPGELFF,TGTGCCAGCAGTTTCGGACACCTCCCCGGGGAGCTGTTTTTT
TRBV20-1,TRBD2,once,TRBJ2-3,CSASLSGGGATDTQYF,TGCAGTGCTAGCCTTAGTGGCGGGGGGGCGACAGATACGCAGTATTTT
TRBV5-1,TRBD2,many,TRBJ2-5,CASSLGTSQETQYF,TGTGCCAGCAGCTTAGGGACTAGCCAAGAGACCCAGTACTTC
TRBV15,-,-,TRBJ2-4,CATSRVGMERAKNIQYF,TGTGCCACCAGCAGAGTTGGGATGGAACGAGCCAAAAACATTCAGTACTTC
TRBV29-1,TRBD2,-,TRBJ2-1,CSVELAGGQNEQFF,TGCAGCGTTGAACTAGCGGGGGGGCAAAATGAGCAGTTCTTC
TRBV3-1,-,few,TRBJ1-4,CASSQVLGENEKLFF,TGTGCCAGCAGCCAAGTTCTCGGAGAAAATGAAAAACTGTTTTTT
TRBV4-2,-,few,TRBJ1-2,CASSQEPNANYGYTF,TGTGCCAGCAGCCAAGAGCCTAACGCTAACTATGGCTACACCTTC
TRBV27,-,-,TRBJ1-6,CASSLRANSGNSYNSPLHF,TGTGCCAGCAGCCTTAGGGCGAATTCAGGGAACTCCTATAATTCACCCCTCCACTTT
TRBV7-2,TRBD1,-,TRBJ1-2,CASSLVVGTGKLSNYGYTF,TGTGCCAGCAGCTTAGTAGTTGGGACAGGGAAACTATCTAACTATGGCTACACCTTC
TRBV19,-,few,TRBJ2-5,CASSRGRALGRETQYF,TGTGCCAGTAGTAGAGGGAGAGCTCTTGGAAGAGAGACCCAGTACTTC
TRBV5-1,-,few,TRBJ2-3,CASGQGHNTDTQYF,TGCGCCAGCGGCCAAGGACACAACACAGATACGCAGTATTTT
TRBV20-1,-,-,TRBJ2-1,CSAEGRGQYNEQFF,TGCAGTGCTGAAGGGCGGGGACAGTACAATGAGCAGTTCTTC
TRBV7-8,TRBD1,few,TRBJ1-4,CASSLNRGTNEKLFF,TGTGCCAGCAGCCTGAACAGGGGAACTAATGAAAAACTGTTTTTT
TRBV7-3,-,many,TRBJ2-5,CASSSSVQETQYF,TGTGCCAGCAGCTCTAGCGTACAAGAGACCCAGTACTTC
TRBV5-1,TRBD1,few,TRBJ2-3,CASSTGTGEEDTQYF,TGCGCCAGCAGCACCGGGACAGGGGAGGAAGATACGCAGTATTTT
TRBV6-2/TRBV6-3,TRBD1,few,TRBJ2-7,CASSPPQGAFYEQYF,TGTGCCAGCAGTCCCCCGCAGGGGGCCTTCTACGAGCAGTACTTC
TRBV7-2,-,-,TRBJ2-5,CASSFRGRQETQYF,TGTGCCAGCAGCTTTAGGGGTCGACAAGAGACCCAGTACTTC
TRBV9,-,-,TRBJ2-3,CASSGARGEADTQYF,TGTGCCAGCAGCGGAGCGAGAGGTGAGGCAGATACGCAGTATTTT
TRBV14,-,-,TRBJ2-7,CASSLAGLIYEQYF,TGTGCCAGCAGCCTCGCAGGACTGATCTACGAGCAGTACTTC
TRBV5-5,-,-,TRBJ1-5,CASSQFQGPQHF,TGTGCCAGCAGCCAATTCCAAGGGCCCCAGCATTTT
TRBV12-3/TRBV12-4,-,-,TRBJ2-3,CASSLAVSTETQYF,TGTGCCAGCAGTTTGGCAGTTTCCACAGAGACGCAGTATTTT
TRBV7-8,-,-,TRBJ1-3,CASRRYGGVTGGTIYF,TGTGCCAGCAGACGATACGGGGGGGTAACGGGAGGCACCATATATTTT
TRBV5-1,-,-,TRBJ2-5,CASSPSPGQETQYF,TGCGCCAGCAGCCCAAGTCCAGGGCAAGAGACCCAGTACTTC
TRBV12-3/TRBV12-4,TRBD2,many,TRBJ2-1,CASSLGGGDEQFF,TGTGCCAGCAGTTTGGGCGGGGGTGATGAGCAGTTCTTC
TRBV29-1,-,-,TRBJ1-5,CSVEDYERVVSNQPQHF,TGCAGCGTTGAAGATTACGAACGGGTTGTAAGCAATCAGCCCCAGCATTTT
TRBV9,-,few,TRBJ1-4,CASSVDRDRGEKLFF,TGTGCCAGCAGCGTAGATAGAGACAGAGGTGAAAAACTGTTTTTT
TRBV7-3,TRBD1,-,TRBJ2-1,CASSFRQGRDEQFF,TGTGCCAGCAGCTTTCGACAGGGGCGGGATGAGCAGTTCTTC
TRBV6-1,TRBD1,-,TRBJ1-3,CASRWTGGNTIYF,TGTGCCAGCAGATGGACAGGCGGCAACACCATATATTTT
TRBV14,-,-,TRBJ2-7,CASSQAGDRPYEQYF,TGTGCCAGCAGCCAAGCGGGGGACAGACCATACGAGCAGTACTTC
TRBV2,-,few,TRBJ1-6,CASHKLTADNSPLHF,TGTGCCTCCCATAAGTTAACAGCCGATAATTCACCCCTCCACTTT
TRBV3-1,TRBD1,-,TRBJ1-4,CANSQDGTGDEKLFF,TGTGCCAACAGCCAAGATGGTACAGGGGATGAAAAACTGTTTTTT
TRBV29-1,TRBD1,once,TRBJ2-3,CSAVRDRGADTQYF,TGCAGCGCTGTCCGGGACAGGGGGGCAGATACGCAGTATTTT
TRBV6-6,TRBD1,once,TRBJ2-7,CASRRADRGSSYEQYF,TGTGCCAGCAGGAGAGCCGACAGGGGGTCCTCCTACGAGCAGTACTTC
TRBV27,-,-,TRBJ1-1,CASRVYRNTEAFF,TGTGCCAGCAGAGTTTACCGAAACACTGAAGCTTTCTTT
TRBV12-3/TRBV12-4,-,-,TRBJ2-2,CASSLKGGRNTGELFF,TGTGCCAGCAGTTTGAAGGGGGGGCGGAACACCGGGGAGCTGTTTTTT
TRBV19,-,-,TRBJ2-3,CASSIGSTSGTNADTQYF,TGTGCCAGTAGTATAGGGTCCACCTCGGGGACCAACGCAGATACGCAGTATTTT
TRBV7-2,TRBD1,few,TRBJ2-1,CASSLRPGQGGAEQFF,TGTGCCAGCAGCCTCCGACCGGGACAGGGGGGGGCTGAGCAGTTCTTC
TRBV20-1,-,few,TRBJ2-7,CSALIRDGWYEQYF,TGCAGTGCTCTTATCCGGGACGGGTGGTACGAGCAGTACTTC
TRBV28,-,few,TRBJ2-2,CASSSGDTTNTGELFF,TGTGCCAGCAGTTCAGGGGACACTACGAACACCGGGGAGCTGTTTTTT
TRBV4-2,TRBD1,once,TRBJ1-4,CASSLTGGAVTNEKLFF,TGTGCCAGCAGCCTAACAGGGGGCGCGGTGACTAATGAAAAACTGTTTTTT
TRBV6-2/TRBV6-3,-,-,TRBJ1-2,CASSYALRGDYGYTF,TGTGCCAGCAGTTACGCGCTAAGGGGCGACTATGGCTACACCTTC
TRBV7-9,-,many,TRBJ2-3,CASSLGVDTQYF,TGTGCCAGCAGCTTAGGTGTAGATACGCAGTATTTT
TRBV4-2,TRBD2,few,TRBJ2-1,CASSPEVGLETDEQFF,TGTGCCAGCAGCCCTGAAGTCGGACTAGAGACGGATGAGCAGTTCTTC
TRBV4-1,-,-,TRBJ2-1,CATRGGGLDMNEQFF,TGCGCCACTAGAGGGGGGGGGCTTGATATGAATGAGCAGTTCTTC